The clone carrying this TCR beta chain was observed a few times. Generated by immunoSEQ multiplex PCR, the TCRdb table keeps only in-frame clones and is missing some. The sample includes some 25,000 clones, 82% of them seen just once. These data come from a study of blood T cell repertoires in COVID-19. Germline trimming cut 5 bases from V and 3 bases from J; bases unmatched to any gene: 2. Per germline, CDR1 LNHDA and CDR2 SQIVND (reference sequence). The CDR3 covers 13 residues. The TCR was taken from a human donor in a cohort sampled during active COVID-19. The chain has TRBV19 and TRBJ2-7, with 9 bases matching TRBD1. The specimen sequenced was peripheral blood. Here the CDR3 DNA reads TGTGCCAGTAGTTCGGGACAGGGCTACGAGCAGTACTTC. It codes for CASSSGQGYEQYF.